This T cell receptor (beta chain) originates from a study of siplizumab effects on memory and regulatory T cells. The assay was immunoSEQ multiplex PCR, and TCRdb's table has in-frame clones only and misses some. The data hold about 100,000 clones, with over 90% observed a single time. With 1 base removed from V and 1 base from J, the gap between germline ends came to 8 bases. This CDR3 spans 14 amino acids. CDR1 is SGHRS and CDR2 is YFSETQ in the germline V gene. The chain joins TRBV5-1 to TRBJ2-5, with D possibly TRBD2 on 5 matching bases. The sequence was collected from a human donor in good health. The specimen sequenced was Tregs sorted from blood. CDR3 coding DNA: TGCGCCAGCAGCTTGACTAGGTCCCAAGAGACCCAGTACTTC. Protein: CASSLTRSQETQYF.